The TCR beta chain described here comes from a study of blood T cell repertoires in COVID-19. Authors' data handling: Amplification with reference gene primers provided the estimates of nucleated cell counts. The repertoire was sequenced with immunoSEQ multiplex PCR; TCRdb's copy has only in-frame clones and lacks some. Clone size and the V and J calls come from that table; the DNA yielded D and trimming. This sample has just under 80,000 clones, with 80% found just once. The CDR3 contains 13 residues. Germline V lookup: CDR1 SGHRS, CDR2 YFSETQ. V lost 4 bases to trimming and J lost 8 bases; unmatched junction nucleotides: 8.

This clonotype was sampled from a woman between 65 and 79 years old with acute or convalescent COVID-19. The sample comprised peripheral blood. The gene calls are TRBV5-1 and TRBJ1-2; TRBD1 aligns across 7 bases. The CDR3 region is CASSPGTVLGYTF. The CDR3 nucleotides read TGCGCCAGCAGCCCGGGGACAGTCTTAGGCTACACCTTC.